This T cell receptor (beta chain) was found in a study of beta chain features in type 1 diabetes (dated by TCRdb to 2016 to 2019). For the wider study: Mean age, gender distribution, total cell number and subset yield were not different between patients and healthy donors. A total of 90 million to 130 million sorted cells were examined across all samples, and a strong correlation was observed between cell number per subset and RNA yield. The study compared the TCRB repertoires of sorted circulating CD4+ T cell subsets in recently diagnosed type 1 diabetes patients with those in matched healthy donors. Regulatory and stem cell-like memory subsets were obtained from only 8 patients and roughly 8 healthy donors, while naive and central memory subsets were obtained from all 30 or so donors. Here is what the overall study found, with its caveats: A moderate but significant shortening of TCRB CDR3 length was observed in type 1 diabetes patients in all four CD4+ subsets. At VDJ recombination sites, patients with type 1 diabetes made fewer insertions and deleted more nucleotides, a pattern implying thymic rearrangement abnormalities. The naive, central memory and regulatory TCRB repertoires appeared to resemble one another more closely among patients than among healthy donors. Shorter templates might have been favored by PCR, but patient and control samples were amplified and corrected together, so both groups would have been affected equally by any skew. Because the HLA sub-analyses included only small numbers of individuals, any influence of HLA type on TCRB rearrangement was left unresolved. Because cDNA was sequenced instead of genomic DNA, activated cells with high expression could be over-represented, although the groups did not differ in activation or CD3 levels.

The High Capacity cDNA Reverse Transcription Kit was used to reverse transcribe all of the isolated RNA, meaning that expressed TCRB transcripts were what got sequenced. Deep immunoSEQ sequencing was performed on naive, central memory and regulatory T cell samples, with an average of about 3.6 million total reads per sample. Sorted cells were lysed in RLT buffer and RNA was extracted with DNase-treated RNeasy Micro or Mini kits, depending on cell number. Each cell subset was processed on its own to prevent cross-contamination, while patient and healthy donor samples were processed together. Using the immunoSEQ multiplex PCR, TCRB sequences were amplified from cDNA into 87-bp fragments spanning the CDR3 region. Sequencing of the amplicons was done on the Illumina HiSeq platform. The paper's data handling went like this. PCR bias was computationally corrected using synthetic template baselines, reads within Hamming distance 2 were collapsed, and singletons that could not be merged were discarded. Reads were aligned to IMGT to assign V, D and J genes, CDR3 length, and insertions or deletions at six rearrangement sites. Within each subset, clonotype counts were normalized to sorted cell number, and only after that were true diversity and Gini coefficients computed with the tcR R package. Repertoire sharing was quantified using the overlap coefficient calculated on TCRB nucleotide sequences. Out-of-frame TCRB sequences from naive cells were analyzed to stand in for the pre-selection repertoire. The clones in this table, taken by TCRdb from immuneACCESS, are in-frame only. Not every clone is retained; where verified, under half of the shortfall comes from an unresolved V gene, and the cause of the rest is unknown. D and trimming were read from the DNA, whereas the V and J calls and clone size are those reported in that table. In this sample the table shows some 640,000 clones, about an eighth of which occur a single time. The ten top clones hold nearly 0.04% of the sample.

Each donor gave one peripheral blood draw, about 100 mL on average, collected into heparinised tubes. A BD FACSAria II and a panel including CD45RO, CCR7, CD25, CD127, CD95 and CD27 were used to sort naive, central memory, regulatory and stem cell-like memory CD4+ T cells. A purity above 95% was achieved for all sorted populations. Right away, PBMCs were isolated by Lymphoprep density gradient centrifugation and were stained directly, with no culture step. So that batch effects would be minimized, each experiment stained and sorted samples in pairs, pairing one healthy donor with one patient. Note on this clone: It has no known antigen specificity. The input lacks base qualities; no much larger clone sits a single base away.

From a lookup of the germline V gene, CDR1 and CDR2 are SGHTA and FQGNSA. The junction shows trimming of 7 bases on V and 7 bases on J, plus 14 bases between the germline ends. The CDR3 holds 14 amino acids from the cysteine to the phenylalanine. The sequence is cut down to CDR3 DNA, 42 bases in frame from base 1. The sequence was collected from a man younger than 35 with type 1 diabetes. The sequenced sample was naive CD4+ T cells from blood. Taken with the paper, the label for cell subset or site translates to: true naive CD4+ T cells. The chain links TRBV7-2 with TRBJ1-6; the D gene assignment is ambiguous. The CDR3 has the sequence CASTSALRNSPLHF. The DNA sequence is given as TGTGCCAGCACCAGTGCGCTCCGAAATTCACCCCTCCACTTT.